Described below is a single T cell receptor beta chain sequence and its context. The data stem from a study of blood T cell repertoires in COVID-19. About the study: Donors in the United States, Italy and Spain gave samples during acute or convalescent COVID-19.

V gave up 0 bases and J gave up 3 bases, with 12 bases separating them. CDR3 length equals 16 residues. The V gene's germline CDR1 is MNHNY and CDR2 SVGAGI (reference sequence). Assay: immunoSEQ multiplex PCR; the TCRdb copy retains only in-frame clones and omits some. The sample holds some 73,000 clones, around 70% seen once. This sequence originates from a man between 60 and 75 years old with acute or convalescent COVID-19. The rearrangement links TRBV6-6 to TRBJ1-5; a possible D gene is TRBD1 (6 bases). Sequenced material: peripheral blood. This chain's CDR3 is CASSYSTGIPNQPQHF. The CDR3, as DNA: TGTGCCAGCAGTTACTCCACAGGGATCCCCAATCAGCCCCAGCATTTT.